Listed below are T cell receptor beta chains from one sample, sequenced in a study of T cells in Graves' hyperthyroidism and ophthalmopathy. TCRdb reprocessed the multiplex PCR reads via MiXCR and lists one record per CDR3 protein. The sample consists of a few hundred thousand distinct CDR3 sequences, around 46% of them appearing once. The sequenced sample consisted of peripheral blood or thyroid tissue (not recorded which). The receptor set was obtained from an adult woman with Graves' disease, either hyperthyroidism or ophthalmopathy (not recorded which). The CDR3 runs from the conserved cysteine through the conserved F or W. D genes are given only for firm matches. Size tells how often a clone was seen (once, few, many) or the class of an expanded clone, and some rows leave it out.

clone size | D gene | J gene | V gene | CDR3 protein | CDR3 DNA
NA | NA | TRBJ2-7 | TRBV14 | CASSQWSPGTYEQYF | TGTGCCAGCAGCCAGTGGAGTCCTGGCACCTACGAGCAGTACTTC
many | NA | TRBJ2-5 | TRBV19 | CASSPGTEWETQYF | TGTGCCAGTAGTCCGGGGACTGAGTGGGAGACCCAGTACTTC
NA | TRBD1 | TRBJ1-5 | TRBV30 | CAGTGVAYEHF | TGTGCCGGAACAGGGGTAGCCTACGAGCATTTT
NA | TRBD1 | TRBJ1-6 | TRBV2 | CASSEGDRYNSPLHF | TGTGCCAGCAGTGAGGGGGACAGGTACAATTCACCCCTCCACTTT
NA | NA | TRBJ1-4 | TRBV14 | CASSQEGPGREKLFF | TGTGCCAGCAGCCAAGAGGGACCTGGAAGGGAAAAACTGTTTTTT
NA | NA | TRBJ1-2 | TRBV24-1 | CATSDFGGSNYGYTF | TGTGCCACCAGTGATTTTGGGGGCAGTAACTATGGCTACACCTTC
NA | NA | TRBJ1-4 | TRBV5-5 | CASSLERGDEKLFF | TGTGCCAGCAGCTTGGAGCGGGGTGATGAAAAACTGTTTTTT
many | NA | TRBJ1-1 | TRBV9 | CASSADPGRTEAFF | TGTGCCAGCAGCGCGGACCCGGGACGGACTGAAGCTTTCTTT
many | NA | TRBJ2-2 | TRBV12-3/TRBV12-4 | CASRAGSNTGELFF | TGTGCCAGTCGCGCGGGGTCGAACACCGGGGAGCTGTTTTTT
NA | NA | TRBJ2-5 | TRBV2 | CATSDRTGKRETQYF | TGTGCCACCAGTGACCGGACTGGGAAGCGGGAGACCCAGTACTTC
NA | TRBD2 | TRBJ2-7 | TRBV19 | CASSRSGGQYEQYF | TGTGCCAGTAGTAGAAGCGGGGGACAATACGAGCAGTACTTC
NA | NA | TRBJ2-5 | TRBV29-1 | CSVGEPEGTQYF | TGCAGCGTAGGCGAACCCGAGGGGACCCAGTACTTC
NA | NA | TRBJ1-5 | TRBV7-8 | CASSLFVRITSNQPQHF | TGTGCCAGCAGCTTATTTGTCAGGATAACCAGCAATCAGCCCCAGCATTTT
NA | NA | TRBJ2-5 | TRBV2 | CASSRGLGGQETQYF | TGTGCCAGCAGTCGAGGACTGGGGGGACAAGAGACCCAGTACTTC
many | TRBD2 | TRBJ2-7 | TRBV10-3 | CAISLGEGREQYF | TGTGCCATCAGCCTAGGGGAGGGTCGCGAGCAGTACTTC